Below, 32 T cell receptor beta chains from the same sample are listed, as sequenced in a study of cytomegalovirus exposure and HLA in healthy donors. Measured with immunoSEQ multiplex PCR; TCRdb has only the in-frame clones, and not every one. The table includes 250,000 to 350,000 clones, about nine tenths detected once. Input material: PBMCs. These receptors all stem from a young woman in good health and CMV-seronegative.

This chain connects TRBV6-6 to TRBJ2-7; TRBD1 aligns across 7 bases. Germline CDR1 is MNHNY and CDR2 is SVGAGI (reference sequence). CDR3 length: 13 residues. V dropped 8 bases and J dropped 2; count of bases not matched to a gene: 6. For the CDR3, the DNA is TGTGCCAGCGGTACAGGGGTAGCCTACGAGCAGTACTTC. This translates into CASGTGVAYEQYF.

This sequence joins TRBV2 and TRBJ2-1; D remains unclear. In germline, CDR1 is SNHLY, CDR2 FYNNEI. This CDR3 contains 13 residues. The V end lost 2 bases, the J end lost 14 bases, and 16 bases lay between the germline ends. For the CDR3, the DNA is TGTGCCAGCAGTGAACCCCGGTTAGATTTCGAGTTCTTC. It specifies CASSEPRLDFEFF.

The DNA for the CDR3 is TGTGCCAGCAGCGTAGGGCTAGCGGGAGTTCAGTATGAGCAGTTCTTC. Protein sequence: CASSVGLAGVQYEQFF. The rearrangement links TRBV9 to TRBJ2-1, with 10 bases aligning to TRBD2. J gave up 8 bases and V 0 bases, and 8 bases lay outside the gene matches. The germline V gene has CDR1 SGDLS and CDR2 YYNGEE. The CDR3 is 16 residues long.

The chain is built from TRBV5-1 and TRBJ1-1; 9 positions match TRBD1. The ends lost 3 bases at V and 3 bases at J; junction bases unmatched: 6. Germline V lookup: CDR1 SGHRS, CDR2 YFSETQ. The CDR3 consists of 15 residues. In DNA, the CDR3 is TGCGCCAGCAGCTCACAGGGGGCGCCGGACACTGAAGCTTTCTTT. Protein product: CASSSQGAPDTEAFF.

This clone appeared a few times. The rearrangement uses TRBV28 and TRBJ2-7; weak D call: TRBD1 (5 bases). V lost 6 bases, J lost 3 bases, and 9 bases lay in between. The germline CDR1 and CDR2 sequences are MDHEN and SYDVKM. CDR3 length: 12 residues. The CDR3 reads CASSPDSYEQYF. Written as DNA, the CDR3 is TGTGCCAGCAGCCCCGACAGCTACGAGCAGTACTTC.

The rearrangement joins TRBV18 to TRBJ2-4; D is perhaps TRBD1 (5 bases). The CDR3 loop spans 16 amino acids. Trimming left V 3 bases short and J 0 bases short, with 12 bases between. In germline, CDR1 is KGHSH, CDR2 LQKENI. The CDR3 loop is CASSPGRSLAKNIQYF. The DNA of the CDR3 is TGTGCCAGCTCACCGGGGCGAAGTCTAGCCAAAAACATTCAGTACTTC.

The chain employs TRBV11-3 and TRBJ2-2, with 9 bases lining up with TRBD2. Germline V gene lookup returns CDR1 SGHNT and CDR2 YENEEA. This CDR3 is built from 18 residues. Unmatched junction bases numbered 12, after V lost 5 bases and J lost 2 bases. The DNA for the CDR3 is TGTGCCAGCAGCCAGACCCCGGGACTAGCCCTAAACACCGGGGAGCTGTTTTTT. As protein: CASSQTPGLALNTGELFF.

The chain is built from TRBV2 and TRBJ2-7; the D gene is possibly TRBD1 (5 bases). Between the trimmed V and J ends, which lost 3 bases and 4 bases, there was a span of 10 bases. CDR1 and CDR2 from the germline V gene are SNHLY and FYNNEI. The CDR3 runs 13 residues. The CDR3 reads CASSDTQAYEQYF. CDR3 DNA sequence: TGTGCCAGCAGTGACACACAGGCTTACGAGCAGTACTTC.

CDR3 in DNA: TGTGCCAGCAGCGTAGCGACAGGGCCCACCTATGGCTACACCTTC. Translation: CASSVATGPTYGYTF. This chain links TRBV9 with TRBJ1-2, with 7 bases lining up with TRBD1. This CDR3 is built from 15 residues. Germline V CDR1 and CDR2: SGDLS, YYNGEE. With 0 bases clipped from V and 4 bases from J, the junction kept 6 bases outside the gene matches.

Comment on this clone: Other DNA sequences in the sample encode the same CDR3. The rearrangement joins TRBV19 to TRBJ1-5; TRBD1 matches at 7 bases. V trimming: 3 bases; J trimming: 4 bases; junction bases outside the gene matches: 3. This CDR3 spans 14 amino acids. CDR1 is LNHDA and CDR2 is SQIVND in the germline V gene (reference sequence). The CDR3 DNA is TGTGCCAGTAGTATTTTACAGGGGAATCAGCCCCAGCATTTT. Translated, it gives CASSILQGNQPQHF.

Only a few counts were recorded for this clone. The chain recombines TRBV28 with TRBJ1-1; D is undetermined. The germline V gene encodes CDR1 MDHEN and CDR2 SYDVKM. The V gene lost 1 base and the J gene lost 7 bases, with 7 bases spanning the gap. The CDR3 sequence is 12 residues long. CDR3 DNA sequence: TGTGCCAGCAGTTTATTAAGCCTTGAAGCTTTCTTT. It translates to CASSLLSLEAFF.

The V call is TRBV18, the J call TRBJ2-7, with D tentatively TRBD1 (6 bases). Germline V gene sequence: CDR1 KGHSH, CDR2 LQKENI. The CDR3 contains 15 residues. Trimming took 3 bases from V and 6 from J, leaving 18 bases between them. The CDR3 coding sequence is TGTGCCAGCTCACCCCCAAGTAACAGGGCGGGCGAGCAGTACTTC. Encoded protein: CASSPPSNRAGEQYF.

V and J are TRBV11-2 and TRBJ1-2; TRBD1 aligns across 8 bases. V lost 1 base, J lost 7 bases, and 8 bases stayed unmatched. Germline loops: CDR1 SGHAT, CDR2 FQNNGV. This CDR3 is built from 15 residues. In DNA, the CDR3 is TGTGCCAGCAGCTTAGGAACAGGGGGATCTTTTGGCTACACCTTC. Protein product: CASSLGTGGSFGYTF.

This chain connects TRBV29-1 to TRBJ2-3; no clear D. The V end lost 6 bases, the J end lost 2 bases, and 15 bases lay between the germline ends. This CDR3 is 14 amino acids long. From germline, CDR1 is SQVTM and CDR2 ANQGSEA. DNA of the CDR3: TGCAGCGTCGAGAGAGGAACTATCACAGATACGCAGTATTTT. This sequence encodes CSVERGTITDTQYF.

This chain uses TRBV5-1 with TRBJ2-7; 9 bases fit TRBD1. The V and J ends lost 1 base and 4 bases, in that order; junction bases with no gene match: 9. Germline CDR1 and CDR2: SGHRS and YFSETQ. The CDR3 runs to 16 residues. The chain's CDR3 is CASSLRGSTGGYEQYF. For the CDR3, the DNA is TGCGCCAGCAGCTTGCGGGGCTCGACAGGGGGGTACGAGCAGTACTTC.

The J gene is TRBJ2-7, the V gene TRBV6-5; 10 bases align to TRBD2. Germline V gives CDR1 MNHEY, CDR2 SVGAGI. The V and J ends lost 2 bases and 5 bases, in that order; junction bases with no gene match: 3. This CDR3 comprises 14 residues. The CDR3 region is CASSYVAGGDEQYF. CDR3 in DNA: TGTGCCAGCAGTTACGTAGCGGGAGGAGACGAGCAGTACTTC.

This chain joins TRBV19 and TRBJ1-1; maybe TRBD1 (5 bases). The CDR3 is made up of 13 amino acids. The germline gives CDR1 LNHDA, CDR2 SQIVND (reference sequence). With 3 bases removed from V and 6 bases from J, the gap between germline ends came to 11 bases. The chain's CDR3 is CASSMGGGAEAFF. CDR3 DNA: TGTGCCAGTAGTATGGGCGGAGGGGCTGAAGCTTTCTTT.

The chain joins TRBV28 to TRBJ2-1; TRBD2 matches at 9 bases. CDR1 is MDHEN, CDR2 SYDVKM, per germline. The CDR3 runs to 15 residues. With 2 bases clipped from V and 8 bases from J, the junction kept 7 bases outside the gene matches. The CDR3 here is CASSLAGGPTDEQFF. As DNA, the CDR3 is TGTGCCAGCAGTTTAGCGGGAGGGCCTACCGATGAGCAGTTCTTC. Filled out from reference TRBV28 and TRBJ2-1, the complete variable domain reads DVKVTQSSRYLVKRTGEKVFLECVQDMDHENMFWYRQDPGLGLRLIYFSYDVKMKEKGDIPEGYSVSREKKERFSLILESASTNQTSMYLCASSLAGGPTDEQFFGPGTRLTVL.

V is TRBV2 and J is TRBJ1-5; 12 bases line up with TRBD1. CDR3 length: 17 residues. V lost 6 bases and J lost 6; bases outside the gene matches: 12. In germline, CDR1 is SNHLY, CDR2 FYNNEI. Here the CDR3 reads CASSVTEGQGAGQPQHF. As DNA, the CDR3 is TGTGCCAGCAGCGTTACCGAGGGACAGGGGGCCGGTCAGCCCCAGCATTTT.

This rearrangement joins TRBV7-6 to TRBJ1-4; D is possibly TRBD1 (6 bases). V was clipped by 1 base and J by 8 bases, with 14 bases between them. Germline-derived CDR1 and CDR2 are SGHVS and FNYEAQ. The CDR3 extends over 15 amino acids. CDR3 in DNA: TGTGCCAGCAGCTTAGAGTACAGGGATCGGGAAAAACTGTTTTTT. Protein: CASSLEYRDREKLFF.

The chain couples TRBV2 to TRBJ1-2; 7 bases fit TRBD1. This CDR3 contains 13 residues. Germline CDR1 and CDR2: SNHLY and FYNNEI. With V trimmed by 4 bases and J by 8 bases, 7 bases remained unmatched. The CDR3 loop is CASSGDSQRGYTF. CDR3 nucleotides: TGTGCCAGCAGTGGGGACAGCCAGAGGGGCTACACCTTC.

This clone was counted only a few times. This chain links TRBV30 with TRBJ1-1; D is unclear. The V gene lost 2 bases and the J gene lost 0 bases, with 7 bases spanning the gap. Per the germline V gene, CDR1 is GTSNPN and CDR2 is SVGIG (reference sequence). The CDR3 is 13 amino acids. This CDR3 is CAWSPGMNTEAFF. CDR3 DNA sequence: TGTGCCTGGAGTCCGGGAATGAACACTGAAGCTTTCTTT. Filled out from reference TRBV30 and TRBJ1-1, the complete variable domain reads SQTIHQWPATLVQPVGSPLSLECTVEGTSNPNLYWYRQAAGRGLQLLFYSVGIGQISSEVPQNLSASRPQDRQFILSSKKLLLSDSGFYLCAWSPGMNTEAFFGQGTRLTVV.

CDR3 sequence: CASSLVGQRDTEAFF. In DNA, the CDR3 is TGCGCCAGCAGCTTGGTCGGACAGCGAGACACTGAAGCTTTCTTT. The rearrangement links TRBV5-1 to TRBJ1-1, with D possibly being TRBD1 (6 bases). The V and J ends lost 0 bases and 3 bases respectively, with 12 bases between them. This CDR3 has 15 residues. Germline assignment: CDR1 SGHRS and CDR2 YFSETQ.

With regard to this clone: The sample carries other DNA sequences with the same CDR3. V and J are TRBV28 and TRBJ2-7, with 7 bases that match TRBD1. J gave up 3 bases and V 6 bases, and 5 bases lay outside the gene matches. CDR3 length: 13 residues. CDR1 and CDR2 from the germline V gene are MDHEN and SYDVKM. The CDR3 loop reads CASSPPGGYEQYF. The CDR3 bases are TGTGCCAGCAGCCCGCCAGGGGGCTACGAGCAGTACTTC.

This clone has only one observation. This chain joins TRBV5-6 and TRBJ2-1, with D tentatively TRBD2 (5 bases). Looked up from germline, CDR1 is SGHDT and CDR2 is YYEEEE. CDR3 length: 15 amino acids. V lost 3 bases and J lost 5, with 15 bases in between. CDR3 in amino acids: CASSYGGLAHNEQFF. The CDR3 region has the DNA TGTGCCAGCAGCTACGGTGGGCTAGCCCACAATGAGCAGTTCTTC.

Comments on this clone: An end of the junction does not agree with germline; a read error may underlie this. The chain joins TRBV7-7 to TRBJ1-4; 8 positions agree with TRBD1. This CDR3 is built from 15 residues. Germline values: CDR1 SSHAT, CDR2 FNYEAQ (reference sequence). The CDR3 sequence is CASSFSGGAGEKLFF. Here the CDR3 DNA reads TGTGCTAGCAGCTTCTCAGGGGGCGCTGGGGAAAAACTGTTTTTT.

CDR3 amino acids: CASSPLKGAESGYTF. The CDR3, as DNA: TGTGCCAGCTCACCGTTAAAGGGGGCGGAATCTGGCTACACCTTC. The V gene is TRBV18, the J gene TRBJ1-2, with TRBD1 matching 7 bases. The ends lost 3 bases at V and 7 bases at J; junction bases unmatched: 11. The V gene's germline CDR1 is KGHSH and CDR2 LQKENI. The CDR3 runs to 15 residues.

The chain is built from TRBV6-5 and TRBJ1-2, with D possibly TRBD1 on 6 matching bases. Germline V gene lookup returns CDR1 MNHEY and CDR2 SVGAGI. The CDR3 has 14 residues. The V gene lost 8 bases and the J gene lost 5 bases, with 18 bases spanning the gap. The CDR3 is CASGSGGAYYGYTF. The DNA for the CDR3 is TGTGCCAGCGGTAGTGGGGGGGCGTATTATGGCTACACCTTC.

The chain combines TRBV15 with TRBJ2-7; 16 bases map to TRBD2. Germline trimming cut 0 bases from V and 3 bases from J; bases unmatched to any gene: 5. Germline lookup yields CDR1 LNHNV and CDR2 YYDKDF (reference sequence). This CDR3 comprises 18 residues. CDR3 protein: CATSRDAGLAGGVYEQYF. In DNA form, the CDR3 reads TGTGCCACCAGCAGAGATGCGGGACTAGCGGGAGGGGTCTACGAGCAGTACTTC.

The CDR3 loop is CASSSQVYADTQYF. The CDR3 coding sequence is TGCGCCAGCAGTTCCCAGGTGTACGCAGATACGCAGTATTTT. The chain carries TRBV10-2 and TRBJ2-3; D not resolved. CDR3 length equals 14 residues. V was trimmed by 5 bases and J by 4 bases, leaving 13 bases between them. Germline V lookup: CDR1 WSHSY, CDR2 SAAADI.

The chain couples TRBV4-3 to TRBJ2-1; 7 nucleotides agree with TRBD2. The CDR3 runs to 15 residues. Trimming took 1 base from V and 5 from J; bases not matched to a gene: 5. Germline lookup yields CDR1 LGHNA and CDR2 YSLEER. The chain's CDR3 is CASSQVVSGHNEQFF. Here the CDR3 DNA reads TGCGCCAGCAGCCAAGTGGTTAGCGGGCACAATGAGCAGTTCTTC.

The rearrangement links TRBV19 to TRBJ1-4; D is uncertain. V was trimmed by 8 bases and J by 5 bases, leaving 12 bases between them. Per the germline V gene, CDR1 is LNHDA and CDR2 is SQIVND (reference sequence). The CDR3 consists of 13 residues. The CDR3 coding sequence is TGTGCCAGTCACTCGTTTCGGAATGAAAAACTGTTTTTT. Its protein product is CASHSFRNEKLFF.